The entry that follows covers one T cell receptor (beta chain) sequence. Its antigen is unknown. The source of the sample is a study of cytomegalovirus exposure and HLA in healthy donors. Overall study results and limits: Specificity for CMV antigens was confirmed in vitro for a few of the CMV-associated chains. Across donors, most TCRs were seen rarely, yet some public ones were widespread. It was reportedly the case that the classifier diagnosed cytomegalovirus status with high specificity and sensitivity. Cytomegalovirus association was assigned to 150 to 200 TCR beta chains.

TCRdb's copy holds only in-frame clones and misses some; the assay was immunoSEQ multiplex PCR. The table lists about 140,000 clones, roughly 88% of them singletons. With 5 bases removed from V and 3 bases from J, the gap between germline ends came to 10 bases. Germline values: CDR1 MDHEN, CDR2 SYDVKM. The CDR3 is 13 amino acids. The rearrangement uses TRBV28 and TRBJ1-2; no reliable D call. Specimen: PBMCs. The sequence derives from a woman in her late teens or twenties in good health and CMV-seropositive. The CDR3 here is CASSLGGHYGYTF. The CDR3 bases are TGTGCCAGCAGTCTTGGCGGGCACTATGGCTACACCTTC.